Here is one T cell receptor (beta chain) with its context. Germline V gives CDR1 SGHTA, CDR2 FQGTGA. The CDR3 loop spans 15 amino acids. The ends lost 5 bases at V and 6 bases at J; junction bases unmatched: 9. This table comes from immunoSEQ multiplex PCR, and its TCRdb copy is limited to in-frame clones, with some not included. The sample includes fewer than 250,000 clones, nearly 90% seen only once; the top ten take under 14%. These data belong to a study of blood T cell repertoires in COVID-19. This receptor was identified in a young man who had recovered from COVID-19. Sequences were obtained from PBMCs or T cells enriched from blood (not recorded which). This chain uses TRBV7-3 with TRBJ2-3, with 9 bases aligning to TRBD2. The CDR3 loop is CASSISGGGWDTQYF. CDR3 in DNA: TGTGCCAGCAGCATTAGCGGGGGAGGGTGGGATACGCAGTATTTT.